This passage covers 32 T cell receptor beta chains from one sample sequenced in a study of cytomegalovirus exposure and HLA in healthy donors. PCR primers comprised 60 Vbeta and 13 Jbeta primers. This table comes from immunoSEQ multiplex PCR, and its TCRdb copy is limited to in-frame clones, with some not included. Among about 180,000 clones listed, just under 80% were seen once. Sequencing input: PBMCs. These receptors were taken from a woman aged 25 to 45 in good health and CMV-seronegative.

The genes are TRBV6-5 and TRBJ1-2; D not resolved. Germline values: CDR1 MNHEY, CDR2 SVGAGI. This CDR3 is built from 12 residues. Between the trimmed V and J ends, which lost 2 bases and 7 bases, there was a span of 8 bases. The CDR3 loop is CASSYARGGYTF. CDR3 coding DNA: TGTGCCAGCAGTTACGCCCGGGGTGGCTACACCTTC.

The chain carries TRBV9 and TRBJ2-7, with no clear D. The V end was cut by 0 bases, the J end by 7 bases, with 14 bases between. Germline V gene lookup returns CDR1 SGDLS and CDR2 YYNGEE. This CDR3 has 14 amino acids. Here the CDR3 reads CASSVAEAPREQYF. The CDR3 bases are TGTGCCAGCAGCGTAGCTGAGGCCCCCCGGGAGCAGTACTTC.

The chain carries TRBV14 and TRBJ1-1; 10 positions agree with TRBD1. CDR3 length: 16 residues. Germline CDR1 reads SGHDN; CDR2 reads FVKESK. Losses at the gene ends were 0 bases for V and 1 base for J; bases not matched to a gene: 2. The CDR3 DNA reads TGTGCCAGCAGCCAAGATGGGACAGGGGCGAACACTGAAGCTTTCTTT. This codes for CASSQDGTGANTEAFF.

In this sample, this clone turned up a few times. The V call is TRBV19, the J call TRBJ2-7; the D gene is possibly TRBD1 (6 bases). There are 14 residues in the CDR3. Germline V gene data show CDR1 as LNHDA and CDR2 as SQIVND (reference sequence). The ends were cut back, 4 bases at V and 4 bases at J, with 14 bases in the middle. CDR3 sequence (DNA): TGTGCCAGTAGTAGATGGGGGCGGACTTACGAGCAGTACTTC. Its protein product is CASSRWGRTYEQYF.

The chain couples TRBV7-2 to TRBJ2-2; 7 positions match TRBD2. CDR1 and CDR2 (germline): SGHTA, FQGNSA. This CDR3 is built from 13 residues. The V gene end was trimmed by 5 bases and the J gene end by 6 bases; junction bases not matched to a gene: 3. The CDR3 coding sequence is TGTGCCAGCAGCCTAAGCGGGGCCGGGGAGCTGTTTTTT. Residues: CASSLSGAGELFF.

The rearrangement joins TRBV6-1 to TRBJ2-2; D gene unclear. The V end was cut by 6 bases, the J end by 0 bases, with 11 bases between. CDR3 length: 15 amino acids. From germline, CDR1 is MNHNS and CDR2 SASEGT. The CDR3 sequence: CASRILHPNTGELFF. The CDR3 DNA reads as TGTGCCAGCAGGATACTCCACCCGAACACCGGGGAGCTGTTTTTT.

V gene TRBV15 combines with J gene TRBJ1-5; D not resolved. The CDR3 has 13 amino acids. Trimming stripped 0 bases from V and 5 bases from J, with 5 bases between. The germline CDR1 and CDR2 sequences are LNHNV and YYDKDF (reference sequence). The CDR3 sequence is CATSRDQDQPQHF. The DNA of the CDR3 is TGTGCCACCAGCAGAGATCAGGATCAGCCCCAGCATTTT. The full variable domain, in which reference TRBV15 and TRBJ1-5 provide the parts outside the CDR3, is DAMVIQNPRYQVTQFGKPVTLSCSQTLNHNVMYWYQQKSSQAPKLLFHYYDKDFNNEADTPDNFQSRRPNTSFCFLDIRSPGLGDTAMYLCATSRDQDQPQHFGDGTRLSIL.

This clone was seen only a few times. V gene TRBV2 combines with J gene TRBJ2-6; possibly TRBD1 for D (5 bases). The CDR3 has 16 amino acids. V was trimmed by 7 bases and J by 0 bases, leaving 13 bases between them. Germline V gene data show CDR1 as SNHLY and CDR2 as FYNNEI. DNA for the CDR3: TGTGCCAGCATAGAAACAGGTATCTCTGGGGCCAACGTCCTGACTTTC. Protein: CASIETGISGANVLTF.

The chain employs TRBV19 and TRBJ2-1, with TRBD2 identical over 7 bases. The CDR3 is 20 amino acids. After removal of 3 bases from V and 0 bases from J, the junction contained 17 bases not matched to a gene. Germline V lookup: CDR1 LNHDA, CDR2 SQIVND (reference sequence). CDR3 loop: CASSMFYRGGGRSSYNEQFF. The CDR3 DNA sequence: TGTGCCAGTAGTATGTTTTATCGTGGCGGGGGAAGAAGCTCCTACAATGAGCAGTTCTTC.

The CDR3 spells CASSQDPQAVQNTEAFF. Here the CDR3 DNA reads TGTGCCAGCAGCCAAGATCCGCAGGCAGTCCAGAACACTGAAGCTTTCTTT. The V call is TRBV4-2, the J call TRBJ1-1, with D unclear. Germline V gene data show CDR1 as LGHNA and CDR2 as YNFKEQ. The CDR3 spans 17 residues. The V end lost 0 bases, the J end lost 1 base, and 15 bases lay between the germline ends.

This clone was detected a few times. The rearrangement links TRBV10-1 to TRBJ1-1, with a weak D call TRBD1 (5 bases). CDR1 is WNHNN, CDR2 SYGVQD, per germline (reference sequence). The CDR3 loop spans 14 amino acids. V shed 5 bases and J shed 3 bases, with 13 bases lying between them. The CDR3 bases are TGCGCCAGCAGTTGGAAACAGGCGGACACTGAAGCTTTCTTT. Its protein is CASSWKQADTEAFF.

In its sample, this clone was seen a few times. The chain combines TRBV2 with TRBJ2-1; TRBD1 agrees at 9 bases. Trimming cost V 4 bases and J 1 base; bases outside gene matches: 2. Germline CDR1 reads SNHLY; CDR2 reads FYNNEI. The CDR3 extends over 15 amino acids. The CDR3 nucleotides read TGTGCCAGCAGTGCGGGACAGGGTTCCTACAATGAGCAGTTCTTC. Translated: CASSAGQGSYNEQFF.

The chain carries TRBV2 and TRBJ1-5; 9 bases fit TRBD1. Per the germline V gene, CDR1 is SNHLY and CDR2 is FYNNEI. Losses at the gene ends were 8 bases for V and 2 bases for J; bases not matched to a gene: 7. The CDR3 has 15 residues. The CDR3 here is CASSEQGAGNQPQHF. The CDR3 region has the DNA TGTGCCAGCTCTGAACAGGGGGCTGGCAATCAGCCCCAGCATTTT.

The DNA of the CDR3 is TGTGCCAGCAGGCCCCTGGCGGGTTGGGATACGCAGTATTTT. This encodes CASRPLAGWDTQYF. The chain links TRBV2 to TRBJ2-3, with D tentatively TRBD2 (5 bases). Trimming took 6 bases from V and 6 from J, leaving 16 bases between them. CDR3 length: 14 residues. CDR1 SNHLY and CDR2 FYNNEI come from the germline V gene.

Points on this clone: The limits of the CDR3 on the DNA are not certain, so only TCRdb's listed CDR3 is given. The chain carries TRBV28 and TRBJ2-6; the D call in the table, TRBD1, was not verified against the DNA. From its first to its last residue, the CDR3 has 18 amino acids. Germline values: CDR1 MDHEN, CDR2 SYDVKM. The CDR3 region is CASSFAGTPSVGANVLTF.

In its sample, this clone was seen once. The DNA of the CDR3 is TGTGCCAGCAGTCTCCCCCTAGCGGGACGGGTGGATGAAAAACTGTTTTTT. Translated, it gives CASSLPLAGRVDEKLFF. The chain has TRBV25-1 and TRBJ1-4, with TRBD1 as a possible D gene (5 bases). This CDR3 region has 17 residues. Germline V gene sequence: CDR1 MGHDK, CDR2 SYGVNS. V lost 5 bases and J 6 bases, leaving 22 bases between the germline ends.

The V and J genes are TRBV15 and TRBJ1-3; D may be TRBD1 (6 bases). The CDR3 consists of 15 residues. Looked up from germline, CDR1 is LNHNV and CDR2 is YYDKDF (reference sequence). Between the trimmed V and J ends, which lost 5 bases and 6 bases, there was a span of 17 bases. The CDR3 DNA sequence: TGTGCCACCAGCTTTAACCGGGACATACCAAACACCATATATTTT. It encodes CATSFNRDIPNTIYF.

This sequence joins TRBV18 and TRBJ1-1; D perhaps matches TRBD1 (6 bases). CDR3 size: 15 residues. Per the germline V gene, CDR1 is KGHSH and CDR2 is LQKENI. Trimming stripped 3 bases from V and 0 bases from J, with 11 bases between. CDR3 nucleotides: TGTGCCAGCTCACCTAGGGGGGGACTGAACACTGAAGCTTTCTTT. This gives the protein CASSPRGGLNTEAFF.

The rearrangement links TRBV7-9 to TRBJ1-3, with a tentative D call TRBD1 (6 bases). Germline values: CDR1 SEHNR, CDR2 FQNEAQ (reference sequence). V was pared by 5 bases and J by 2 bases, with 16 bases between. This CDR3 spans 16 amino acids. In DNA form, the CDR3 reads TGTGCCAGCAGCCTTTTGGCTTGGGGGCCTGGAAACACCATATATTTT. Translation gives CASSLLAWGPGNTIYF.

The chain recombines TRBV5-1 with TRBJ2-7; 9 nucleotides align to TRBD1. V was pared by 0 bases and J by 3 bases, with 4 bases of the junction left unmatched. Germline CDR1 reads SGHRS; CDR2 reads YFSETQ. The CDR3 covers 15 residues. The CDR3 coding sequence is TGCGCCAGCAGCTTGGCAACAGGGGGCGGCTACGAGCAGTACTTC. It yields the protein CASSLATGGGYEQYF.

This clone was seen only a few times. This rearrangement joins TRBV5-8 to TRBJ1-6; TRBD1 matches 7 bases. The V gene end was trimmed by 4 bases and the J gene end by 10 bases; junction bases not matched to a gene: 14. Germline CDR1 SGHTS, CDR2 YDEGEE. The CDR3 contains 16 residues. CDR3 DNA sequence: TGTGCCAGCAGCCGGGAAGAACAGGGGCCGTACTCACCCCTCCACTTT. The encoded protein is CASSREEQGPYSPLHF.

The chain couples TRBV5-6 to TRBJ1-5, with D possibly being TRBD1 (6 bases). The CDR3 length is 14 residues. Trimming stripped 4 bases from V and 7 bases from J, with 15 bases between. Germline V CDR1 and CDR2: SGHDT, YYEEEE. CDR3 sequence (DNA): TGTGCCAGCAGCCGAATCGACAGGATCCAGCCCCAGCATTTT. This codes for CASSRIDRIQPQHF.

The gene calls are TRBV6-5 and TRBJ2-7; 8 bases align to TRBD2. Trimming at V came to 5 bases and at J to 2 bases, leaving 5 bases not matched to a gene. There are 14 residues in the CDR3. Germline V gene data show CDR1 as MNHEY and CDR2 as SVGAGI. The CDR3 sequence: CASSKAGDTYEQYF. The CDR3 region has the DNA TGTGCCAGCAGTAAAGCGGGGGATACCTACGAGCAGTACTTC.

The chain links TRBV16 to TRBJ2-3; D gene uncertain. Trimming stripped 3 bases from V and 4 bases from J, with 5 bases between. Germline V gene data show CDR1 as KGHSY and CDR2 as FQNENV. The CDR3 length is 12 residues. The CDR3 DNA sequence: TGTGCCAGCAGCCAGGGCGCAGATACGCAGTATTTT. As protein: CASSQGADTQYF.

This chain connects TRBV5-6 to TRBJ2-7, with 9 bases aligning to TRBD2. With V trimmed by 0 bases and J by 3 bases, 1 base remained unmatched. The CDR3 runs 14 residues. Germline CDR1 and CDR2: SGHDT and YYEEEE. CDR3 sequence (DNA): TGTGCCAGCAGCTTGGGACTAGCGGACTACGAGCAGTACTTC. Its protein product is CASSLGLADYEQYF.

This clone showed up just once. This chain uses TRBV5-1 with TRBJ1-3; 7 positions agree with TRBD1. Trimming cost V 1 base and J 0 bases; bases outside gene matches: 7. From germline, CDR1 is SGHRS and CDR2 YFSETQ. The CDR3 loop spans 17 amino acids. The CDR3 sequence: CASSLFGQASSGNTIYF. In DNA, the CDR3 is TGCGCCAGCAGCTTGTTCGGACAGGCGAGCTCTGGAAACACCATATATTTT.

This clone has more than one count but fewer than ten. J is TRBJ2-1 and V is TRBV10-3; 7 nucleotides line up with TRBD2. This CDR3 contains 11 residues. V dropped 8 bases and J dropped 6; count of bases not matched to a gene: 1. Germline V CDR1 and CDR2: ENHRY, SYGVKD. In nucleotides, the CDR3 is TGTGCCATCGGGGGGGGCAATGAGCAGTTCTTC. It translates to CAIGGGNEQFF.

The V call is TRBV7-9, the J call TRBJ1-5; 12 nucleotides match TRBD1. From germline, CDR1 is SEHNR and CDR2 FQNEAQ (reference sequence). J lost 6 bases, V lost 1 base, and 7 bases had no gene match. There are 17 residues in the CDR3. The CDR3: CASSLGPGQGASQPQHF. CDR3 DNA: TGTGCCAGCAGCTTAGGGCCGGGACAGGGGGCGAGTCAGCCCCAGCATTTT.

The V and J genes are TRBV5-1 and TRBJ2-7; 8 nucleotides align to TRBD2. Germline-derived CDR1 and CDR2 are SGHRS and YFSETQ. The J segment lost 5 bases and the V segment lost 3 bases, leaving 7 bases of the junction unmatched. The CDR3 consists of 14 residues. The CDR3 DNA reads as TGCGCCAGCAGCTCGGGGGGGGCCGCGGACGAGCAGTACTTC. Amino acids: CASSSGGAADEQYF.

This clone has only one observation. The CDR3 sequence: CASTNTDTQYF. CDR3 nucleotide sequence: TGTGCCAGCACCAACACAGATACGCAGTATTTT. This sequence joins TRBV6-5 and TRBJ2-3; D is ambiguous. Trimming took 7 bases from V and 2 from J, leaving 4 bases between them. The CDR3 contains 11 residues. Germline CDR1 is MNHEY and CDR2 is SVGAGI.

This clone was counted only a few times. V usage is TRBV18 and J usage is TRBJ1-5, with TRBD1 matching 8 bases. Germline CDR1 is KGHSH and CDR2 is LQKENI. V shed 0 bases and J 2 bases; nucleotides not matched to a gene: 3. The CDR3 covers 16 residues. DNA of the CDR3: TGTGCCAGCTCACCACCTATGACAGGGGGCAATCAGCCCCAGCATTTT. Translated, it gives CASSPPMTGGNQPQHF.

The chain employs TRBV7-8 and TRBJ1-1; tentative D call: TRBD1 (6 bases). There are 15 residues in the CDR3. Germline V gene sequence: CDR1 SGHVS, CDR2 FQNEAQ. Trimming shortened V by 2 bases and J by 3 bases, and 13 bases separated the two germline ends. CDR3 amino acids: CASSLSAPGDTEAFF. The CDR3 DNA reads TGTGCCAGCAGCTTATCGGCCCCAGGGGACACTGAAGCTTTCTTT.